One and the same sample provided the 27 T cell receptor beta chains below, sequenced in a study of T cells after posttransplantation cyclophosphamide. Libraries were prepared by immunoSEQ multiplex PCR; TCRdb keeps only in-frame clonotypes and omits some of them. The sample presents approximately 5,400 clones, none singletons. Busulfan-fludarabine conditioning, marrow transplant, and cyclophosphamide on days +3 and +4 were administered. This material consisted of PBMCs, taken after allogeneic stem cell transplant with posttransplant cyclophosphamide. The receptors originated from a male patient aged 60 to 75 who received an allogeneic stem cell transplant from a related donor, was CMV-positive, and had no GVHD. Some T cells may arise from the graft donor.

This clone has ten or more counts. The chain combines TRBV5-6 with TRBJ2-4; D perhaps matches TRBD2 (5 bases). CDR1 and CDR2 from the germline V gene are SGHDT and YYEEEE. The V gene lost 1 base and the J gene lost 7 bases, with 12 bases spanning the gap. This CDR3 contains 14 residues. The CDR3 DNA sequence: TGTGCCAGCAGCTTGACTTCCGGGGTTAACATTCAGTACTTC. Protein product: CASSLTSGVNIQYF. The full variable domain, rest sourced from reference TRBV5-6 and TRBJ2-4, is DAGVTQSPTHLIKTRGQQVTLRCSPKSGHDTVSWYQQALGQGPQFIFQYYEEEERQRGNFPDRFSGHQFPNYSSELNVNALLLGDSALYLCASSLTSGVNIQYFGAGTRLSVL.

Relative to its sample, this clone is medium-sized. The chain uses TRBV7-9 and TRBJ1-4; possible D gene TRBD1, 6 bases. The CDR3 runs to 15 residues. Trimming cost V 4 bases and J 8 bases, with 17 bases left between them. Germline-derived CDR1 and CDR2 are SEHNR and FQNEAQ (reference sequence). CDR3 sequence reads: CASSSSRGGWEKLFF. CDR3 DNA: TGTGCCAGCAGCTCCTCGAGGGGGGGATGGGAAAAACTGTTTTTT.

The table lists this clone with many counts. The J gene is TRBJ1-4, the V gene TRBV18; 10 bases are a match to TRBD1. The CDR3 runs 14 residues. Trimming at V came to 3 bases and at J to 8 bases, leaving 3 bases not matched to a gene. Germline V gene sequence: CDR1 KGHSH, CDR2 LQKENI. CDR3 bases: TGTGCCAGCTCACCGACAGGGGGCAACGAAAAACTGTTTTTT. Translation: CASSPTGGNEKLFF.

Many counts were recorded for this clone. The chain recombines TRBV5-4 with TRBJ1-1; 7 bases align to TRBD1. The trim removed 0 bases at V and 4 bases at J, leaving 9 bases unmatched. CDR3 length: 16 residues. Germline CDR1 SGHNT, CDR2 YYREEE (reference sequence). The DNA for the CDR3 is TGTGCCAGCAGCTTGGGACAGGGCACGGTCGGCACTGAAGCTTTCTTT. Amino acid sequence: CASSLGQGTVGTEAFF.

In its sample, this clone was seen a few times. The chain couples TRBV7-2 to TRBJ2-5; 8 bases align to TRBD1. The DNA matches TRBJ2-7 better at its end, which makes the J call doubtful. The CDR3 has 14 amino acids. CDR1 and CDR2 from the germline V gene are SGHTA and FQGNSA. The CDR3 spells CASSVGTGSYEQYF. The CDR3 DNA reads TGTGCCAGCAGCGTTGGGACAGGTTCCTACGAGCAGTACTTC.

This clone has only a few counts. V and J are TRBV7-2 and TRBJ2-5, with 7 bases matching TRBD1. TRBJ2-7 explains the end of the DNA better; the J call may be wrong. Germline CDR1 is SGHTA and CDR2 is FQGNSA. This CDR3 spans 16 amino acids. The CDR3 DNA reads TGTGCCAGCAGCTCCCCCCTCCGGGACAGTCCCTACGAGCAGTACTTC. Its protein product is CASSSPLRDSPYEQYF.

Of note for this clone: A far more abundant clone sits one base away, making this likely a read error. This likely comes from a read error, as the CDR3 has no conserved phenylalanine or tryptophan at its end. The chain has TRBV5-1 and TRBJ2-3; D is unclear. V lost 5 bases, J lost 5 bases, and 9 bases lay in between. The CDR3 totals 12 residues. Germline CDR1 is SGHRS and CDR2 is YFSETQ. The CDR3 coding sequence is TGCGCCAGCAGGCTCACCGGAGATACGCAGTATCTT. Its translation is CASRLTGDTQYL.

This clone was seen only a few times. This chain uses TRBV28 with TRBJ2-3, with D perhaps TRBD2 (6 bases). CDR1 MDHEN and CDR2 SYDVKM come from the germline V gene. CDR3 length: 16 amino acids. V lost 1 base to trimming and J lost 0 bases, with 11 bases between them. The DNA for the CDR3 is TGTGCCAGCAGTTTATCGGCGGGGACTAGCACAGATACGCAGTATTTT. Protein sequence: CASSLSAGTSTDTQYF.

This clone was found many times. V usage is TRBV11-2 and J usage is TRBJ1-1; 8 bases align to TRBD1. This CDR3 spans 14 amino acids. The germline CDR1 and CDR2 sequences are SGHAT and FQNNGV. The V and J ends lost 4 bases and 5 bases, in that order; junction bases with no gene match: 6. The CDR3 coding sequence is TGTGCCAGCAGCTCCACAGGGGGTCGAACTGAAGCTTTCTTT. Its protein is CASSSTGGRTEAFF.

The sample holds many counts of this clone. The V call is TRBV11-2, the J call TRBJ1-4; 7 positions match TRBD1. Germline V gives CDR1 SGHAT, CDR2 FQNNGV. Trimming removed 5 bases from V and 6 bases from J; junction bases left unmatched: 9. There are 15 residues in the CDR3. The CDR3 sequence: CASSLRGQGDEKLFF. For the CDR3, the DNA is TGTGCCAGCAGCCTTAGGGGGCAGGGAGATGAAAAACTGTTTTTT.

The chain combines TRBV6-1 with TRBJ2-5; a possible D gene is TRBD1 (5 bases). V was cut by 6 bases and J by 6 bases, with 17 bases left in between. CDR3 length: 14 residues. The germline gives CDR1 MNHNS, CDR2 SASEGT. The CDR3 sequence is CASRLKGSEKTQYF. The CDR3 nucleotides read TGTGCCAGCAGATTGAAGGGGTCGGAAAAGACCCAGTACTTC.

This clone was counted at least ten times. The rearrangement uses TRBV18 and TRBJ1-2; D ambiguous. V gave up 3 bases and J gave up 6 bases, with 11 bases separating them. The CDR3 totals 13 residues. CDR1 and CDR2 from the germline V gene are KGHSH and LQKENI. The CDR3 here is CASSPRVADGYTF. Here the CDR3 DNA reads TGTGCCAGCTCACCCCGCGTGGCGGATGGCTACACCTTC.

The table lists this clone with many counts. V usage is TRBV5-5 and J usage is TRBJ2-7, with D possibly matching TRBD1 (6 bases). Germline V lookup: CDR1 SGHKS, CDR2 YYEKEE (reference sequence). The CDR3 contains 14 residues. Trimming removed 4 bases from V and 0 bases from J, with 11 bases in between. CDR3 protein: CASSLDRNSYEQYF. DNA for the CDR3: TGTGCCAGCAGCCTAGACAGGAACTCCTACGAGCAGTACTTC.

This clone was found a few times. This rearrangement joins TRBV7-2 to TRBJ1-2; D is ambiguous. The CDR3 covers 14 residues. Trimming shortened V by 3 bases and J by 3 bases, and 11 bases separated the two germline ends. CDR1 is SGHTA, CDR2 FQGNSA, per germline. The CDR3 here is CASSLEGGDYGYTF. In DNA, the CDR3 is TGTGCCAGCAGCTTGGAGGGTGGGGACTATGGCTACACCTTC.

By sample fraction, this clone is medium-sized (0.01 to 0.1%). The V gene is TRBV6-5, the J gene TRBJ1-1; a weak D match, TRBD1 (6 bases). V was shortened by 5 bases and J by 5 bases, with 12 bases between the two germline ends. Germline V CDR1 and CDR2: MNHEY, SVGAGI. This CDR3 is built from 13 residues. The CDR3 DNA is TGTGCCAGCAGTCAACAGGGAAGTACTGAAGCTTTCTTT. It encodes CASSQQGSTEAFF.

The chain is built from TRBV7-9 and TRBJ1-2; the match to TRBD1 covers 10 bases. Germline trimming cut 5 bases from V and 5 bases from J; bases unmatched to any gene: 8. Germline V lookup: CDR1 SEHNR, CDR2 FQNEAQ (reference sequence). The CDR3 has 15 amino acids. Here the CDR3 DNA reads TGTGCCAGCAGCCCTAGTGGGACAGGGGAATATGGCTACACCTTC. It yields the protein CASSPSGTGEYGYTF.

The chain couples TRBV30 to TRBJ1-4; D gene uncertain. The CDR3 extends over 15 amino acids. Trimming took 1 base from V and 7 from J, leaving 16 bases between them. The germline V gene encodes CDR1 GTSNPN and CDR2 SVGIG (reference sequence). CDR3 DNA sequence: TGTGCCTGGAGTGGGGCGCCCGAAGAGCCTGAAAAACTGTTTTTT. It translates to CAWSGAPEEPEKLFF.

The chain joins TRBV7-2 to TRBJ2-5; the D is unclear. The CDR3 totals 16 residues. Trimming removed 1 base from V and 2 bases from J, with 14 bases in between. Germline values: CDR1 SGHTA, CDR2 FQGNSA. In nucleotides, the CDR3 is TGTGCCAGCAGCTTAGATCGCGTCAGGCGACAAGAGACCCAGTACTTC. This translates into CASSLDRVRRQETQYF.

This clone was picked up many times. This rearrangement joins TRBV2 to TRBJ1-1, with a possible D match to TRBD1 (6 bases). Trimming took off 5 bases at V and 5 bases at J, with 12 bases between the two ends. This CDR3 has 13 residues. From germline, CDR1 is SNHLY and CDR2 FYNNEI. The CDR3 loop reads CASSQGWGTEAFF. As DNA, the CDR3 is TGTGCCAGCAGTCAGGGGTGGGGTACTGAAGCTTTCTTT.

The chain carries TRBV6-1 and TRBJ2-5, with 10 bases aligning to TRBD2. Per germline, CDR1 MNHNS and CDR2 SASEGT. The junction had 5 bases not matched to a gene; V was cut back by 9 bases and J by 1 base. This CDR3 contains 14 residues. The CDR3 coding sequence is TGTGCCAGTCAGCGGGGGGGCCCCCAAGAGACCCAGTACTTC. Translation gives CASQRGGPQETQYF.

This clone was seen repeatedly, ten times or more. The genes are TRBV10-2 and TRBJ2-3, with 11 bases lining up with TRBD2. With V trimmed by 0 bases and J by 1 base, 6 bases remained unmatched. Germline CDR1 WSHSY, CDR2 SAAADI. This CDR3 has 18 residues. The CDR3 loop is CASSESGSGGAGTDTQYF. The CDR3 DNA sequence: TGCGCCAGCAGTGAGTCGGGTAGCGGGGGGGCAGGCACAGATACGCAGTATTTT.

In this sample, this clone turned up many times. CDR3 in DNA: TGTGCCAGCAGCTTCGACAGCGGCAATCAGCCCCAGCATTTT. It translates to CASSFDSGNQPQHF. The chain employs TRBV7-2 and TRBJ1-5; D is perhaps TRBD1 (5 bases). The CDR3 is made up of 14 amino acids. The V gene's germline CDR1 is SGHTA and CDR2 FQGNSA. Trimming stripped 3 bases from V and 2 bases from J, with 8 bases between.

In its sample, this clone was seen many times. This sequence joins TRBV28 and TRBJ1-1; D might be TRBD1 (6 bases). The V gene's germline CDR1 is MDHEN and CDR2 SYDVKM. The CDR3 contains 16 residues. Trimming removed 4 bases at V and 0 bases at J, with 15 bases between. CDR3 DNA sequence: TGTGCCAGCAGTTCTTTACAGGGTGGGCTGAACACTGAAGCTTTCTTT. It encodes CASSSLQGGLNTEAFF.

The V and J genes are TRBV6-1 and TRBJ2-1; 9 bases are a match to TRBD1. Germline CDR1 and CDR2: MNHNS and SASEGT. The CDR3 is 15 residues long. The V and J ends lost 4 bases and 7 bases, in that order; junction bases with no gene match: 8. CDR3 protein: CASSVWDREFNEQFF. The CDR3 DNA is TGTGCCAGCAGTGTTTGGGACAGGGAATTTAATGAGCAGTTCTTC.

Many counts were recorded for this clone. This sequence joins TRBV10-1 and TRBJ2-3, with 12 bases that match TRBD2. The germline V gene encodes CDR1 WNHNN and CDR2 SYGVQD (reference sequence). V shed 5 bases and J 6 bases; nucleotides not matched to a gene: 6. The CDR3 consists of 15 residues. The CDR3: CASSPSGGALDTQYF. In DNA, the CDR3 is TGCGCCAGCAGTCCTAGCGGGGGGGCCTTGGATACGCAGTATTTT.

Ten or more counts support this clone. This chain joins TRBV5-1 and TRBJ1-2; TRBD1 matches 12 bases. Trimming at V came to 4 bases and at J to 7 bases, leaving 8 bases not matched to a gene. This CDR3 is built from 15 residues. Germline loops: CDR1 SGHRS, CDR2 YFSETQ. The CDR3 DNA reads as TGCGCCAGCAGCCTTCTTGGGACAGGGGGCGTTGGCTACACCTTC. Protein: CASSLLGTGGVGYTF.

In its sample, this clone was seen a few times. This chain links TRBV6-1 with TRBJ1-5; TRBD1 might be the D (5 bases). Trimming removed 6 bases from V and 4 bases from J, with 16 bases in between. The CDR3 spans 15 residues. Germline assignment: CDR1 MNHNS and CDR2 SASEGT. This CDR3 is CASSLGTGLNQPQHF. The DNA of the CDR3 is TGTGCCAGCAGCCTCGGGACGGGACTTAATCAGCCCCAGCATTTT.